The clone carrying this T cell receptor (beta chain) was found once. This specimen comes from a study of T cell changes during pregnancy in multiple sclerosis. The data were produced by immunoSEQ multiplex PCR, yet TCRdb's version contains in-frame clones alone and is incomplete. The sample gives 85,000 to 120,000 clones, 85% to 95% of which show up once; 1.5% to 2% is in the top ten. The CDR3 is made up of 15 amino acids. Germline lookup yields CDR1 SEHNR and CDR2 FQNEAQ (reference sequence). V gave up 5 bases and J gave up 3 bases; unmatched junction bases: 7. The specimen was peripheral blood, collected after pregnancy. V usage is TRBV7-9 and J usage is TRBJ2-1; 7 bases are shared with TRBD2. This TCR was sampled from a female donor with multiple sclerosis, enrolled in a pregnancy study. CDR3 sequence reads: CASSNKRDRYNEQFF. The CDR3 DNA reads as TGTGCCAGCAGCAACAAGCGGGATCGCTACAATGAGCAGTTCTTC.